The sequence of this T cell receptor beta chain was determined in a study of T cells in localized non-small cell lung cancer (dated by TCRdb to the early 2020s). For the study in its entirety: The study examined T cell repertoires in roughly 240 patients with early-stage NSCLC and compared tumors with uninvolved tumor-adjacent lungs. The cohort consisted of approximately 240 treatment-naive NSCLC patients whose localized lung tumors had been resected. Of the NSCLC patients, 129 were male and 107 were female, and the mean age was approximately 66 years. Broader findings and caveats from the paper: Multi-region tumor sequencing was not performed, so intratumor heterogeneity could not be excluded. Longer overall survival was associated with higher T cell density in blood, whereas shorter survival was associated with higher clonality in adjacent lung. Because the study design was exploratory, TCR variables were selected using unadjusted p-values without false-discovery rate correction. Uninvolved tumor-adjacent lung showed the highest T cell clonality, higher than tumor, which suggests more focused antigenic responses in the uninvolved tumor-adjacent lung. A median of approximately 55 of the top 100 tumor clones were detected in paired uninvolved adjacent lung, and around 30 of these tumor clones were also found among the top 100 clones of the paired uninvolved adjacent lung.

The immunoSEQ Assay was used to sequence TCR beta CDR3 regions from DNA. In the authors' own workflow: T cell density was computed as TCR beta template counts normalized to usable DNA estimated by amplifying housekeeping genes. Richness was estimated with the preseqR package, extrapolating to 400,000 templates for PBMC samples and 120,000 templates for tissue samples. Clonality was calculated as one minus Pielou's evenness. Tissue-enriched TCRs were identified by differential abundance testing using productive amino-acid clonotypes, minimum total count 5 and alpha 0.1. The Jaccard Index and the Morisita Overlap Index were used to measure repertoire overlap between compartments. GLIPH grouped TCR beta CDR3s together with public tetramer-defined viral CDR3s, and a viral motif had to include at least three viral sequences and show V-gene enrichment. Imported from immuneACCESS, the table was reduced by TCRdb to in-frame sequences with V and J called. These copies leave out some clones; in studies compared against another copy, an unresolved V gene accounts for under half, and the cause of the remainder is not known. That table furnishes V, J and clone size, whereas the DNA furnished D and trimming. This sample is represented by roughly 4,200 clones; about 38% of them were singletons. The biggest ten clones account for around 5.4% of the sample.

At diagnosis, tumor, uninvolved tumor-adjacent lung and peripheral blood were collected and then preserved as a mix of FFPE and fresh-frozen material. Turning to this clone: Its antigen is currently not known. No base quality information exists; no much larger clone differs at one position.

Taken from the germline V gene (reference sequence), the CDR1 and CDR2 loops are GTSNPN and SVGIG. Trimming at the junction amounts to 2 bases on V and 8 bases on J, and the germline ends lie 16 bases apart. The CDR3 runs 14 amino acids, cysteine and phenylalanine included. Only the CDR3 region is kept as DNA, spanning 42 bases read in frame from base 1. The sample here was lung tumor tissue, taken before any cancer treatment. The TCR comes from a woman aged 40-75 years with stage I lung adenocarcinoma. The chain joins TRBV30 to TRBJ2-1; no D gene call is confident. The CDR3: CAWSTLGSGDEQFF. The DNA reads TGTGCCTGGAGTACCCTAGGGTCTGGGGATGAGCAGTTCTTC. Reference TRBV30 and TRBJ2-1 proteins supply the regions before and after the CDR3; the full variable domain is: SQTIHQWPATLVQPVGSPLSLECTVEGTSNPNLYWYRQAAGRGLQLLFYSVGIGQISSEVPQNLSASRPQDRQFILSSKKLLLSDSGFYLCAWSTLGSGDEQFFGPGTRLTVL.